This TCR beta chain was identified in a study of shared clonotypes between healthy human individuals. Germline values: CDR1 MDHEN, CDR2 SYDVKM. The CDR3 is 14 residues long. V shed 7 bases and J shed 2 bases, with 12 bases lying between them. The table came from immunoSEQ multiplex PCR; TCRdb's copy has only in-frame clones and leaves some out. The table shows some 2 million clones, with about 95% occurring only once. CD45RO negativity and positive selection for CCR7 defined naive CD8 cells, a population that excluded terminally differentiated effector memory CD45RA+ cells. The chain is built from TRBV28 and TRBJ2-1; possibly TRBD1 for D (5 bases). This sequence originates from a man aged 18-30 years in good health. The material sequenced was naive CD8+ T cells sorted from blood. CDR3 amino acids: CASTKGIPYNEQFF. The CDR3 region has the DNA TGTGCCAGCACCAAGGGGATTCCCTACAATGAGCAGTTCTTC.